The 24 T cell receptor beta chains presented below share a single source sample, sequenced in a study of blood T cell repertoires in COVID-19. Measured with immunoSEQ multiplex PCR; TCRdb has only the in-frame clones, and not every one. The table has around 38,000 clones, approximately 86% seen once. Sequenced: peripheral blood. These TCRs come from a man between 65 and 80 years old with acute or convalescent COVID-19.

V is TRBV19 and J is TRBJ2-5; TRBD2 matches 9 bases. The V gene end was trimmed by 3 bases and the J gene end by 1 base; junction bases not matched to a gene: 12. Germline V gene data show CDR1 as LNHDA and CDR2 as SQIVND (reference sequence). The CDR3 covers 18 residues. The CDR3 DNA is TGTGCCAGTAGTATCCAGGATAGGAGCGGGAGGAGCCAAGAGACCCAGTACTTC. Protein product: CASSIQDRSGRSQETQYF.

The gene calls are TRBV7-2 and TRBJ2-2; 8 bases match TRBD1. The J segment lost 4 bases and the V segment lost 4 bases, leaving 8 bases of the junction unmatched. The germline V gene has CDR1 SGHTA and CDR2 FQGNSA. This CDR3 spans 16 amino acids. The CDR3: CASSSPGQESTGELFF. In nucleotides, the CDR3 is TGTGCCAGCAGCTCCCCGGGACAGGAGAGCACCGGGGAGCTGTTTTTT. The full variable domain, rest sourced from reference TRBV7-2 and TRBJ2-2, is GAGVSQSPSNKVTEKGKDVELRCDPISGHTALYWYRQSLGQGLEFLIYFQGNSAPDKSGLPSDRFSAERTGGSVSTLTIQRTQQEDSAVYLCASSSPGQESTGELFFGEGSRLTVL.

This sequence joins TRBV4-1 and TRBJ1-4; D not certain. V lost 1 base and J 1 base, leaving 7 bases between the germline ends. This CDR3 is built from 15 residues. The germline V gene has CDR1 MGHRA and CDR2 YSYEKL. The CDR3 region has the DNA TGCGCCAGCAGCCAAGGCGGGAGAACTAATGAAAAACTGTTTTTT. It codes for CASSQGGRTNEKLFF.

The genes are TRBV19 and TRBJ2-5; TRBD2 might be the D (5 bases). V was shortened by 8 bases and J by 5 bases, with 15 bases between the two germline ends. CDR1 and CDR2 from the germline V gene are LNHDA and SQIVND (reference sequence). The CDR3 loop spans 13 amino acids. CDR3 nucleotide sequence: TGTGCCAGTTCCCGGGGTGGCGTGGAGACCCAGTACTTC. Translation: CASSRGGVETQYF.

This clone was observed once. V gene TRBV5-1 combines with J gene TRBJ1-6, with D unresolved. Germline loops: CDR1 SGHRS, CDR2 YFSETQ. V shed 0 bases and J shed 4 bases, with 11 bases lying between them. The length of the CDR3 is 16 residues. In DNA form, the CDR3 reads TGCGCCAGCAGCTTGGACGGGTTCTCTTATAATTCACCCCTCCACTTT. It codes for CASSLDGFSYNSPLHF.

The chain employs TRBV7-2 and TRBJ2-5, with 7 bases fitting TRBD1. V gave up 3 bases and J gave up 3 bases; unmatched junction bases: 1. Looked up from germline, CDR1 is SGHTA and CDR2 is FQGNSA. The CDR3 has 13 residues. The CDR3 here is CASSFTGEETQYF. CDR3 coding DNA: TGTGCCAGCAGCTTTACAGGGGAAGAGACCCAGTACTTC. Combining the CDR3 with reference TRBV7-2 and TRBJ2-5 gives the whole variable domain GAGVSQSPSNKVTEKGKDVELRCDPISGHTALYWYRQSLGQGLEFLIYFQGNSAPDKSGLPSDRFSAERTGGSVSTLTIQRTQQEDSAVYLCASSFTGEETQYFGPGTRLLVL.

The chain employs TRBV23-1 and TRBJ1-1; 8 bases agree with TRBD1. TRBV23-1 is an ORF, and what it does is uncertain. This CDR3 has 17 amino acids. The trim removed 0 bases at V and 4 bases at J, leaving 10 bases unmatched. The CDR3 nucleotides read TGCGCCAGCAGTCAATCGAGGACAGGGTCTTTAGGCACTGAAGCTTTCTTT. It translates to CASSQSRTGSLGTEAFF.

CDR3 loop: CASRDRSTSGEQFF. DNA for the CDR3: TGTGCCAGCAGAGACCGCTCGACTAGCGGAGAGCAGTTCTTC. The chain recombines TRBV6-5 with TRBJ2-1; 9 nucleotides align to TRBD2. Looked up from germline, CDR1 is MNHEY and CDR2 is SVGAGI. The CDR3 runs 14 residues. Trimming at V came to 6 bases and at J to 10 bases, leaving 10 bases not matched to a gene.

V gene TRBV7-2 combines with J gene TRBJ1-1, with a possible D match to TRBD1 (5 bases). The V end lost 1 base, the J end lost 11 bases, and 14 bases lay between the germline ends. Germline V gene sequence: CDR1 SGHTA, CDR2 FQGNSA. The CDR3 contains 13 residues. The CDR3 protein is CASSLVSGDEAFF. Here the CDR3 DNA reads TGTGCCAGCAGCTTAGTTTCGGGGGATGAGGCTTTCTTT.

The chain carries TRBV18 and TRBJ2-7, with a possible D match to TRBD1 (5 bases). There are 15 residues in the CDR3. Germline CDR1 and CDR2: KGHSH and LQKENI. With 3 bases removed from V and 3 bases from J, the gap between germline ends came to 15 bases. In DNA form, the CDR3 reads TGTGCCAGCTCACCTTATGATATGACAGACTACGAGCAGTACTTC. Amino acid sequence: CASSPYDMTDYEQYF.

The CDR3 region has the DNA TGTGCCAGCAGCCAAGGGGGGGTCGATGAGACCCAGTACTTC. It yields the protein CASSQGGVDETQYF. V gene TRBV3-1 (or the pseudogene TRBV3-2) combines with J gene TRBJ2-5; D is perhaps TRBD2 (6 bases). This CDR3 spans 14 amino acids. V was clipped by 1 base and J by 5 bases, with 11 bases between them. Germline CDR1 reads LGHDT; CDR2 reads YNNKEL (reference sequence).

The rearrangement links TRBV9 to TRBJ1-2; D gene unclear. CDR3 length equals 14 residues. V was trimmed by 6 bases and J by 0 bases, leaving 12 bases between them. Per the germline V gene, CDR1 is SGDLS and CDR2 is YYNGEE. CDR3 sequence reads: CASNPGSANYGYTF. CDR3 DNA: TGTGCCAGCAACCCAGGCTCAGCTAACTATGGCTACACCTTC.

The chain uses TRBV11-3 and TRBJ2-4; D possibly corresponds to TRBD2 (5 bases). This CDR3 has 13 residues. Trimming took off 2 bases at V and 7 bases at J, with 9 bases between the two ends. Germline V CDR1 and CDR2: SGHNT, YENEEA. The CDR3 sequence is CASSLTGGNIQYF. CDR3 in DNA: TGTGCCAGCAGCTTAACCGGCGGGAACATTCAGTACTTC.

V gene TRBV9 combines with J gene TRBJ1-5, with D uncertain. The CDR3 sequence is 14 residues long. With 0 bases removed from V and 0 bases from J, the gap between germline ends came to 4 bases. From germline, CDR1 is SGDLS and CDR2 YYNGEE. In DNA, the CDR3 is TGTGCCAGCAGCGTAGCAGGTAGCAATCAGCCCCAGCATTTT. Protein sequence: CASSVAGSNQPQHF. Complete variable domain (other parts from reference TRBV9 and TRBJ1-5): DSGVTQTPKHLITATGQRVTLRCSPRSGDLSVYWYQQSLDQGLQFLIQYYNGEERAKGNILERFSAQQFPDLHSELNLSSLELGDSALYFCASSVAGSNQPQHFGDGTRLSIL.

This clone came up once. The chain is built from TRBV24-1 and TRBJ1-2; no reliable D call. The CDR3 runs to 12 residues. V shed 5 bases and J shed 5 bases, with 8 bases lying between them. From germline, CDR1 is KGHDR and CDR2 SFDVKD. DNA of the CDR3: TGTGCCACCAGTGCGACGGAGTATGGCTACACCTTC. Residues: CATSATEYGYTF.

The CDR3 DNA follows: TGCGCCAGCAGCTTGCGACAGGGAGGTGGAGGAACTGAAGCTTTCTTT. This codes for CASSLRQGGGGTEAFF. The gene calls are TRBV5-1 and TRBJ1-1; TRBD1 agrees at 7 bases. This CDR3 has 16 amino acids. Germline CDR1 is SGHRS and CDR2 is YFSETQ. The junction had 11 bases not matched to a gene; V was cut back by 1 base and J by 5 bases.

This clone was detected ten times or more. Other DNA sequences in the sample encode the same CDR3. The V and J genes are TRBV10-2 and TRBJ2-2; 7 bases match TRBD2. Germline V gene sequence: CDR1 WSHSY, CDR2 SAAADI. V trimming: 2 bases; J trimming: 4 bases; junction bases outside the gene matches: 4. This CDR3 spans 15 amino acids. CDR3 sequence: CASSEGGGATGELFF. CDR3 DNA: TGCGCCAGCAGTGAGGGGGGAGGGGCCACCGGGGAGCTGTTTTTT.

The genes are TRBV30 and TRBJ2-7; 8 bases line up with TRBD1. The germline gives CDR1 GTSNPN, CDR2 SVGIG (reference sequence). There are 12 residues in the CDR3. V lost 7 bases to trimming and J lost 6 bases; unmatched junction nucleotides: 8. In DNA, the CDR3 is TGTGCCTTCTGGCAGGGGGCGGGCGAGCAGTACTTC. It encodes CAFWQGAGEQYF.

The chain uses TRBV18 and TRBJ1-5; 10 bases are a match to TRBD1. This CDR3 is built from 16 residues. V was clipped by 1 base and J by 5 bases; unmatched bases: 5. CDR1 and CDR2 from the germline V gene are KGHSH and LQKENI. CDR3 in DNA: TGTGCCAGCTCACCACGGGGACAGGGGTTCGATCAGCCCCAGCATTTT. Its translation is CASSPRGQGFDQPQHF. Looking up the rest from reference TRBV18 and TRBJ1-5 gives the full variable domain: NAGVMQNPRHLVRRRGQEARLRCSPMKGHSHVYWYRQLPEEGLKFMVYLQKENIIDESGMPKERFSAEFPKEGPSILRIQQVVRGDSAAYFCASSPRGQGFDQPQHFGDGTRLSIL.

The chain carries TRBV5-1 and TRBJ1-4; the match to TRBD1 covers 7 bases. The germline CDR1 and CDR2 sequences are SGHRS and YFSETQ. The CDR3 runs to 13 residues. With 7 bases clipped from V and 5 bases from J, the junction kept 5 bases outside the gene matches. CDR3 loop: CASGDSQNEKLFF. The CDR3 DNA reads TGCGCCAGCGGGGACAGCCAAAATGAAAAACTGTTTTTT.

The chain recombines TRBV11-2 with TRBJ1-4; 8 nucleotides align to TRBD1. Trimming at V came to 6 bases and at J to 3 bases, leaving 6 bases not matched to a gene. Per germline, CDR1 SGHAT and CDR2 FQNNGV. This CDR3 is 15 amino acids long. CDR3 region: CASSTQGAANEKLFF. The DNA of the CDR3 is TGTGCCAGCAGTACCCAGGGGGCAGCTAATGAAAAACTGTTTTTT.

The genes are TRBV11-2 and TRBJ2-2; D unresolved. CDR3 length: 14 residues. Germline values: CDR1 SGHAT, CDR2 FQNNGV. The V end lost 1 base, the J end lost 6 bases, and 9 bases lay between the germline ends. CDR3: CASSLGSVAGELFF. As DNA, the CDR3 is TGTGCCAGCAGCTTAGGTTCGGTGGCCGGGGAGCTGTTTTTT.

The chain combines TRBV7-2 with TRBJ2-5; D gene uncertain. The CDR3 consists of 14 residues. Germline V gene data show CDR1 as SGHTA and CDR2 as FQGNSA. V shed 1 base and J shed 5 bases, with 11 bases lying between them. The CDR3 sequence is CASSLVPNRETQYF. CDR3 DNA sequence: TGTGCCAGCAGCTTAGTACCGAACCGGGAGACCCAGTACTTC.

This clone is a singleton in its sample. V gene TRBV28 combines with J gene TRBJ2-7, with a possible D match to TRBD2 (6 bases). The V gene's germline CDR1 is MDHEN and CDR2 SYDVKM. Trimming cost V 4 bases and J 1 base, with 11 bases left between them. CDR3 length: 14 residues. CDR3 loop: CASSSLAGSYEQYF. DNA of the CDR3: TGTGCCAGCAGTTCTCTTGCGGGATCCTACGAGCAGTACTTC.